Each of the 16 T cell receptor beta chains below was sequenced from the same sample in a study of shared clonotypes between healthy human individuals. Here immunoSEQ multiplex PCR was the method, and the copy in TCRdb shows in-frame clones only, minus some. The sample lists about 800,000 clones; approximately 97% were seen once. Terminally differentiated effector memory CD45RA+ cells were excluded from the naive CD8 cells, which were CD45RO-negative and positively selected for CCR7. Sequenced sample: naive CD8+ T cells sorted from blood. The receptors come from a man aged 30 to 39 in good health.

The chain uses TRBV28 and TRBJ2-5, with D possibly matching TRBD2 (7 bases). Germline V gene lookup returns CDR1 MDHEN and CDR2 SYDVKM. The CDR3 extends over 17 amino acids. V was trimmed by 5 bases and J by 5 bases, leaving 24 bases between them. Written as DNA, the CDR3 is TGTGCCAGCAGTCAAACAAGCGGGACACCGCGGGCGGAGACCCAGTACTTC. Translated: CASSQTSGTPRAETQYF.

The chain joins TRBV2 to TRBJ2-1; a possible D gene is TRBD2 (5 bases). V dropped 10 bases and J dropped 5 bases, with 15 bases sitting between them. The CDR3 is 13 amino acids. Germline V CDR1 and CDR2: SNHLY, FYNNEI. The CDR3 loop is CAIRRTVNNEQFF. The CDR3 DNA sequence: TGTGCCATACGGAGGACTGTAAACAATGAGCAGTTCTTC.

A note on this clone: Other DNA sequences in this specimen translate into the identical CDR3. The gene calls are TRBV27 and TRBJ2-1; 11 nucleotides align to TRBD2. Trimming removed 4 bases from V and 5 bases from J; junction bases left unmatched: 4. Germline V gene lookup returns CDR1 MNHEY and CDR2 SMNVEV (reference sequence). The CDR3 loop spans 15 amino acids. DNA for the CDR3: TGTGCCAGCAGTTCCGGGACTAGCGGACACAATGAGCAGTTCTTC. It translates to CASSSGTSGHNEQFF.

The CDR3: CASSQEGLTSSYEQYF. CDR3 DNA: TGCGCCAGCAGCCAAGAGGGACTGACAAGCTCCTACGAGCAGTACTTC. The gene calls are TRBV4-1 and TRBJ2-7, with D possibly matching TRBD2 (6 bases). V lost 0 bases and J 0 bases, leaving 12 bases between the germline ends. The CDR3 has 16 residues. CDR1 MGHRA and CDR2 YSYEKL come from the germline V gene.

The rearrangement joins TRBV14 to TRBJ1-3; D gene unclear. The germline V and J ends were trimmed by 1 base and 8 bases, with 12 bases remaining between them. The V gene's germline CDR1 is SGHDN and CDR2 FVKESK. This CDR3 is built from 14 residues. For the CDR3, the DNA is TGTGCCAGCAGCCAAGCGGATCGGTTCGACACCATATATTTT. The encoded protein is CASSQADRFDTIYF.

The rearrangement links TRBV7-3 to TRBJ2-5; TRBD2 matches 14 bases. CDR1 SGHTA and CDR2 FQGTGA come from the germline V gene. The trim removed 5 bases at V and 4 bases at J, leaving 6 bases unmatched. The CDR3 runs 16 residues. CDR3 residues: CASSPGLAGERETQYF. In nucleotides, the CDR3 is TGTGCCAGCAGCCCGGGACTAGCGGGAGAGAGAGAGACCCAGTACTTC.

The chain combines TRBV28 with TRBJ2-7; D possibly matches TRBD1 or TRBD2 (5 bases each). V was cut by 5 bases and J by 4 bases, with 9 bases left in between. CDR3 length equals 12 residues. Per the germline V gene, CDR1 is MDHEN and CDR2 is SYDVKM. The CDR3 coding sequence is TGTGCCAGCAGTCCGGGACGGTACGAGCAGTACTTC. It translates to CASSPGRYEQYF. Filled out from reference TRBV28 and TRBJ2-7, the complete variable domain reads DVKVTQSSRYLVKRTGEKVFLECVQDMDHENMFWYRQDPGLGLRLIYFSYDVKMKEKGDIPEGYSVSREKKERFSLILESASTNQTSMYLCASSPGRYEQYFGPGTRLTVT.

The chain uses TRBV9 and TRBJ2-3, with TRBD2 matching 11 bases. The trim removed 4 bases at V and 3 bases at J, leaving 1 base unmatched. Germline V gene data show CDR1 as SGDLS and CDR2 as YYNGEE. The CDR3 contains 14 residues. This CDR3 reads CASSPSGRTDTQYF. The CDR3 bases are TGTGCCAGCAGCCCTAGCGGGAGGACAGATACGCAGTATTTT.

The chain carries TRBV6-1 and TRBJ1-1; the D is unclear. Deletions cut 6 bases from V and 4 bases from J, with 15 bases between. CDR3 length: 14 amino acids. Germline loops: CDR1 MNHNS, CDR2 SASEGT. The CDR3 here is CASSPTRWSTEAFF. The CDR3 coding sequence is TGTGCCAGCAGCCCGACGCGGTGGAGCACTGAAGCTTTCTTT.

As regards this clone: The same CDR3 can be traced to other DNA sequences in this sample. The rearrangement uses TRBV2 and TRBJ1-2; D might be TRBD1 (5 bases). V shed 8 bases and J shed 7 bases, with 8 bases lying between them. Germline CDR1 and CDR2: SNHLY and FYNNEI. This CDR3 spans 10 amino acids. Written as DNA, the CDR3 is TGTGCCAGCCGGGGGGGTGGCTACACCTTC. Translated: CASRGGGYTF.

The chain is built from TRBV27 and TRBJ1-1; no firm D call. Germline CDR1 MNHEY, CDR2 SMNVEV (reference sequence). The V end lost 5 bases, the J end lost 4 bases, and 14 bases lay between the germline ends. The CDR3 runs 14 residues. The DNA of the CDR3 is TGTGCCAGCAGTCCCACACAGATATTCACTGAAGCTTTCTTT. Protein product: CASSPTQIFTEAFF.

V and J are TRBV29-1 and TRBJ2-1, with D tentatively TRBD1 (7 bases). Looked up from germline, CDR1 is SQVTM and CDR2 is ANQGSEA. V lost 3 bases and J lost 6, with 12 bases in between. This CDR3 region has 13 residues. CDR3 sequence reads: CSVDFQGGNEQFF. The DNA of the CDR3 is TGCAGCGTTGATTTCCAGGGGGGCAATGAGCAGTTCTTC.

CDR3 sequence (DNA): TGCAGCGTTTATGGACAGGGTGCAGATACGCAGTATTTT. It is translated as CSVYGQGADTQYF. The V gene is TRBV29-1, the J gene TRBJ2-3, with 8 bases that match TRBD1. With 5 bases clipped from V and 4 bases from J, the junction kept 5 bases outside the gene matches. This CDR3 has 13 residues. Germline V gene sequence: CDR1 SQVTM, CDR2 ANQGSEA.

V and J are TRBV5-1 and TRBJ1-5; 8 nucleotides match TRBD1. The CDR3 totals 15 residues. The junction had 4 bases not matched to a gene; V was cut back by 4 bases and J by 1 base. Germline loops: CDR1 SGHRS, CDR2 YFSETQ. The CDR3 here is CASSPQGGSNQPQHF. CDR3 bases: TGCGCCAGCAGCCCACAGGGGGGGAGCAATCAGCCCCAGCATTTT.

The chain couples TRBV7-9 to TRBJ1-1; TRBD1 might be the D (6 bases). V lost 5 bases and J lost 9, with 25 bases in between. Germline assignment: CDR1 SEHNR and CDR2 FQNEAQ (reference sequence). The CDR3 has 16 amino acids. In DNA, the CDR3 is TGTGCCAGCAGCCGCACGGGGGCAACGATCGGGTGGAAAGCTTTCTTT. This translates into CASSRTGATIGWKAFF.

The genes are TRBV6-6 and TRBJ2-2, with 7 nucleotides matching TRBD1. The CDR3 totals 16 residues. Germline loops: CDR1 MNHNY, CDR2 SVGAGI (reference sequence). V was clipped by 2 bases and J by 2 bases; unmatched bases: 5. The CDR3 coding sequence is TGTGCCAGCAGTTACGCCGGGACAGATAACACCGGGGAGCTGTTTTTT. Amino acid sequence: CASSYAGTDNTGELFF.